The clone carrying this T cell receptor (beta chain) was seen once. These data are taken from a study of blood T cells in healthy people across ages. Each donor had approximately 10 milliliters of peripheral blood drawn. The authors extracted at least 6 micrograms of total RNA per sample. Primers used in a second PCR of about 7 to 12 cycles were a sample-barcoded 5' primer and a J-beta primer mix. MiXCR, run by TCRdb on the 5' RACE reads, gives a single entry per CDR3 protein. Of fewer than 1,200,000 distinct CDR3 sequences in the sample, about 23% were seen once. V was pared by 1 base and J by 9 bases, with 2 bases of the junction left unmatched. The length of the CDR3 is 13 residues. Germline assignment: CDR1 SGHDT and CDR2 YYEEEE. This sample also appeared in a second study, on T cells of mothers and their children.

The chain couples TRBV5-6 to TRBJ2-1, with 9 bases lining up with TRBD2. The sample comprised blood. The receptor was isolated from a girl aged 2 to 9 in good health. The CDR3 reads CASSLSSGSEQFF. The CDR3 DNA is TGTGCCAGCAGCTTGAGTAGCGGGAGTGAGCAGTTCTTC.